This T cell receptor (beta chain) appears in the sequencing data of a study of shared clonotypes between healthy human individuals. The study's findings and limits: Only blood was sampled, and tissue TCR repertoires likely differ from blood ones.

With regard to this clone: Its antigen is undetermined.

CDR3 size: 14 residues. The V gene's germline CDR1 is LGHNA and CDR2 YSLEER. Trimming pared 0 bases from V and 0 bases from J, leaving 5 bases between. Naivety among CD8 cells was defined by CD45RO negativity and positive CCR7 selection, thereby excluding terminally differentiated effector memory CD45RA+ cells. Here immunoSEQ multiplex PCR was the method, and the copy in TCRdb shows in-frame clones only, minus some. The data hold hundreds of thousands of clones, with about 91% observed a single time. This clonotype originated in a man aged 25 to 40 in good health. This rearrangement joins TRBV4-3 to TRBJ1-1; D not resolved. Source material: naive CD8+ T cells sorted from blood. The CDR3 nucleotides read TGCGCCAGCAGCCAAGAATCTGTGAACACTGAAGCTTTCTTT. Translated, it gives CASSQESVNTEAFF.